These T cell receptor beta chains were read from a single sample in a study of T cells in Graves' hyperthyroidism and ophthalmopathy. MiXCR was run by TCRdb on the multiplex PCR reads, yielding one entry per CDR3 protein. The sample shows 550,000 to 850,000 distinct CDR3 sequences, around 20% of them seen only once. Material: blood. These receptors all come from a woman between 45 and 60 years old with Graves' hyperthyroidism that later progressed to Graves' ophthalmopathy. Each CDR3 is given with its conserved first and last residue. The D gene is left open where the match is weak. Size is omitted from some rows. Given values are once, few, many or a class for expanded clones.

CAWRETGWNYGYTF | TGTGCCTGGAGGGAAACAGGGTGGAACTATGGCTACACCTTC | TRBJ1-2 | NA | few | TRBV30
CASSSTVRGASNTEAFF | TGTGCCAGCAGCTCAACAGTACGGGGGGCTTCGAACACTGAAGCTTTCTTT | TRBJ1-1 | NA | NA | TRBV7-6
CASSTGLAGSGDTQYF | TGTGCCAGCAGCACAGGACTAGCGGGGTCCGGGGATACGCAGTATTTT | TRBJ2-3 | TRBD2 | many | TRBV7-3
CASSHGLSGANVLTF | TGTGCCAGCAGTCATGGGTTGTCTGGGGCCAACGTCCTGACTTTC | TRBJ2-6 | NA | few | TRBV11-3
CASSRQVEGEKLFF | TGTGCCAGCAGCAGACAGGTTGAAGGGGAAAAACTGTTTTTT | TRBJ1-4 | NA | few | TRBV2
CASSISGTSDEQFF | TGTGCCAGTAGTATCTCCGGGACTAGCGATGAGCAGTTCTTC | TRBJ2-1 | TRBD2 | NA | TRBV19
CSVGDLYGYTF | TGCAGCGTTGGGGACCTCTATGGCTACACCTTC | TRBJ1-2 | NA | NA | TRBV29-1
CASSLGMGGNQPQHF | TGCGCCAGCAGCTTGGGCATGGGGGGTAATCAGCCCCAGCATTTT | TRBJ1-5 | NA | NA | TRBV5-1
CASSLKVAGGNTEAFF | TGTGCCAGCAGCTTGAAGGTAGCAGGGGGGAACACTGAAGCTTTCTTT | TRBJ1-1 | TRBD1 | many | TRBV7-2
CASSPAGAGTDTQYF | TGTGCCAGTAGTCCCGCGGGGGCGGGCACAGATACGCAGTATTTT | TRBJ2-3 | NA | few | TRBV19
CASSQEQGSGNTIYF | TGTGCCAGCAGCCAAGAACAGGGATCTGGAAACACCATATATTTT | TRBJ1-3 | NA | few | TRBV3-1
CSVDAGSLDEQYF | TGCAGCGTTGATGCCGGGAGCCTCGACGAGCAGTACTTC | TRBJ2-7 | NA | few | TRBV29-1
CATGIEGPAGNEQFF | TGTGCCACCGGCATCGAGGGACCCGCGGGCAATGAGCAGTTCTTC | TRBJ2-1 | NA | few | TRBV24-1
CASTLEAGGSEKLFF | TGTGCCAGCACCCTTGAAGCAGGGGGGAGTGAAAAACTGTTTTTT | TRBJ1-4 | TRBD1 | few | TRBV7-2
CASSVSPAEQYF | TGTGCCAGCAGTGTATCTCCCGCCGAGCAGTACTTC | TRBJ2-7 | NA | NA | TRBV2
CSVGGNQPQHF | TGCAGCGTTGGGGGCAATCAGCCCCAGCATTTT | TRBJ1-5 | NA | few | TRBV29-1
CASSQDLERGGPYNEQFF | TGTGCCAGCAGCCAAGATCTCGAGCGGGGGGGACCCTACAATGAGCAGTTCTTC | TRBJ2-1 | TRBD2 | NA | TRBV3-1
CANSLSPGVTNQPQHF | TGTGCCAACAGTCTATCGCCAGGGGTAACCAATCAGCCCCAGCATTTT | TRBJ1-5 | NA | NA | TRBV27
CATSREFIGLQPQHF | TGTGCCACCAGCAGAGAGTTTATCGGATTACAGCCCCAGCATTTT | TRBJ1-5 | NA | NA | TRBV15
CASSFREAQPQHF | TGTGCCAGCAGTTTCAGGGAAGCTCAGCCCCAGCATTTT | TRBJ1-5 | NA | few | TRBV12-3/TRBV12-4
CASRTDRGDYGYTF | TGTGCCAGCAGAACAGACAGGGGGGACTATGGCTACACCTTC | TRBJ1-2 | TRBD1 | few | TRBV6-1
CASRDVLTF | TGTGCCAGCCGCGACGTCCTGACTTTC | TRBJ2-6 | NA | few | TRBV27
CASSLTGLNLYGYTF | TGTGCCAGCAGTTTGACAGGGCTCAACCTCTATGGCTACACCTTC | TRBJ1-2 | TRBD1 | many | TRBV7-8
CASSEGELAKNIQYF | TGTGCCAGCAGTGAAGGGGAACTAGCCAAAAACATTCAGTACTTC | TRBJ2-4 | NA | many | TRBV2
CASSFLPRGADNGYTF | TGTGCCAGCAGTTTCCTGCCCAGGGGGGCCGACAATGGCTACACCTTC | TRBJ1-2 | TRBD1 | many | TRBV6-1
CASSVGNAETYEQYF | TGTGCCAGCAGCGTAGGTAACGCAGAGACCTACGAGCAGTACTTC | TRBJ2-7 | NA | NA | TRBV9
CASSIVWQEEEKLFF | TGTGCCAGTAGTATAGTCTGGCAGGAGGAGGAAAAACTGTTTTTT | TRBJ1-4 | NA | few | TRBV19
CASRDRLYGYTF | TGTGCCAGCAGGGACAGGTTGTATGGCTACACCTTC | TRBJ1-2 | TRBD1 | NA | TRBV27
CASRVGGDTGELFF | TGTGCCAGCAGAGTTGGGGGCGACACCGGGGAGCTGTTTTTT | TRBJ2-2 | NA | NA | TRBV6-1
CASSFAGLYQETQYF | TGTGCCAGCAGCTTTGCGGGACTGTACCAAGAGACCCAGTACTTC | TRBJ2-5 | NA | many | TRBV11-2
CASSSRQSYGYTF | TGTGCCAGTTCCAGCCGGCAGAGCTATGGCTACACCTTC | TRBJ1-2 | NA | NA | TRBV19
CASSSGTSEGYTF | TGTGCCAGCAGTTCCGGGACCTCAGAGGGCTACACCTTC | TRBJ1-2 | NA | many | TRBV7-9
CASRPEDWVDEQYF | TGCGCCAGCAGACCTGAGGATTGGGTGGATGAGCAGTACTTC | TRBJ2-7 | NA | NA | TRBV5-1
CSAGVRGRAAFF | TGCAGTGCTGGAGTGAGGGGCCGTGCGGCTTTCTTT | TRBJ1-1 | NA | many | TRBV20-1
CSARRLAGLTYNEQFF | TGCAGTGCTCGAAGACTAGCGGGGCTAACCTACAATGAGCAGTTCTTC | TRBJ2-1 | TRBD2 | many | TRBV20-1
CASRGFKGDSGNTIYF | TGTGCCAGCAGGGGGTTTAAGGGAGACTCTGGAAACACCATATATTTT | TRBJ1-3 | NA | few | TRBV2
CASSFPPGAFF | TGTGCCAGCAGCTTCCCCCCTGGAGCTTTCTTT | TRBJ1-1 | NA | many | TRBV7-9
CAWSVIEGQPQHF | TGTGCCTGGAGTGTAATCGAAGGTCAGCCCCAGCATTTT | TRBJ1-5 | NA | few | TRBV30
CASSFLGVDNEQFF | TGTGCCAGCAGCTTCTTGGGGGTAGACAATGAGCAGTTCTTC | TRBJ2-1 | NA | many | TRBV11-2
CASSIVGREAFF | TGTGCCAGTAGTATCGTGGGGCGTGAAGCTTTCTTT | TRBJ1-1 | NA | NA | TRBV19
CAISDYTSGGSEQYF | TGTGCCATCAGTGACTACACTAGCGGGGGGAGCGAGCAGTACTTC | TRBJ2-7 | TRBD2 | few | TRBV10-3
CASSIPGQDYTGELFF | TGTGCCAGCAGCATACCGGGACAGGATTACACCGGGGAGCTGTTTTTT | TRBJ2-2 | TRBD1 | NA | TRBV7-2
CASSDPITSYSYNEQFF | TGTGCCAGCAGTGATCCGATCACTAGCTATAGCTACAATGAGCAGTTCTTC | TRBJ2-1 | NA | few | TRBV9
CASPRDSYEQYF | TGTGCCAGCCCGCGGGACAGCTACGAGCAGTACTTC | TRBJ2-7 | NA | few | TRBV27
CATSDLTGLAGGETQYF | TGTGCCACCAGTGATTTGACAGGGCTAGCGGGGGGAGAGACCCAGTACTTC | TRBJ2-5 | TRBD2 | many | TRBV24-1
CASSQDPYYTEAFF | TGTGCCAGCAGCCAAGATCCTTATTACACTGAAGCTTTCTTT | TRBJ1-1 | NA | many | TRBV3-1
CASTKTSGGAGNEQFF | TGTGCCAGCACCAAGACTAGCGGGGGGGCTGGCAATGAGCAGTTCTTC | TRBJ2-1 | TRBD2 | NA | TRBV7-2
CASSQGLAGRLEEQFF | TGTGCCAGCAGCCAAGGACTAGCGGGGCGCCTGGAGGAGCAGTTCTTC | TRBJ2-1 | TRBD2 | few | TRBV14
CSAPGLAVEQFF | TGCAGCGCCCCGGGACTAGCTGTTGAGCAGTTCTTC | TRBJ2-1 | TRBD2 | NA | TRBV29-1
CASSLAGGPTGELFF | TGTGCCAGCTCGCTAGCGGGGGGGCCCACCGGGGAGCTGTTTTTT | TRBJ2-2 | TRBD2 | many | TRBV3-1
CASSLSRQRGRNTEAFF | TGTGCCAGCAGCTTAAGCAGGCAGAGAGGAAGGAACACTGAAGCTTTCTTT | TRBJ1-1 | NA | NA | TRBV7-8
CASGIKVNTEAFF | TGTGCCAGCGGTATTAAAGTGAACACTGAAGCTTTCTTT | TRBJ1-1 | NA | many | TRBV6-1